These T cell receptor beta chains were read from a single sample in a study of T cell responses to AZD1222 COVID-19 vaccine. Measured with immunoSEQ multiplex PCR; TCRdb has only the in-frame clones, and not every one. The data show roughly 70,000 clones, approximately 92% seen once. The source was peripheral blood, collected 28 days after the second AZD1222 dose. These receptor sequences come from an adult who received the AZD1222 COVID-19 vaccine. The CDR3 runs from the conserved cysteine through the conserved F or W. A D gene is named only where the DNA matches it firmly. The size field is filled for only some rows; it gives once, few, many or a size class.

J gene | clone size | V gene | D gene | CDR3 DNA | CDR3 protein
TRBJ2-7 | . | TRBV4-3 | TRBD2 | TGCGCCAGCAGCCAAGCCCAGCGGGGGGCCTCCTACGAGCAGTACTTC | CASSQAQRGASYEQYF
TRBJ1-5 | once | TRBV19 | TRBD1 | TGTGCCAGTAGAGGACAGGGCCGCAATCAGCCCCAGCATTTT | CASRGQGRNQPQHF
TRBJ2-4 | once | TRBV28 | . | TGTGCCAGCAGTTTAGGGGGACCAGGGTCGGTCAAAAACATTCAGTACTTC | CASSLGGPGSVKNIQYF
TRBJ1-2 | . | TRBV5-5 | TRBD1 | TGTGCCAGCAGCTCCCGCCCCACAGGGGGCGGTGGCTACACCTTC | CASSSRPTGGGGYTF
TRBJ2-3 | . | TRBV18 | . | TGTGCCAGCTCCTTAGACCCGGCAGGAACCATCACAGATACGCAGTATTTT | CASSLDPAGTITDTQYF
TRBJ2-7 | . | TRBV19 | TRBD1 | TGTGCCAGCCGGGACAGGGGCTCCTACGAGCAGTACTTC | CASRDRGSYEQYF
TRBJ1-6 | . | TRBV19 | . | TGTGCCAGTCACAAAAGCCAGGTCTATAATTCACCCCTCCACTTT | CASHKSQVYNSPLHF
TRBJ2-5 | . | TRBV5-1 | . | TGCGCCAGCAGCTCCGGGGCTCAAGAGACCCAGTACTTC | CASSSGAQETQYF
TRBJ1-2 | . | TRBV29-1 | . | TGCAGCGTTTTGGGGGATTCCCTTTATGGCTACACCTTC | CSVLGDSLYGYTF
TRBJ1-5 | . | TRBV18 | . | TGTGCCAGCTCACCACTGGGAGACAATCAGCCCCAGCATTTT | CASSPLGDNQPQHF
TRBJ2-7 | . | TRBV9 | . | TGTGCCAGCAGCGTAGAGGGCGGCTCCTACGAGCAGTACTTC | CASSVEGGSYEQYF
TRBJ1-1 | . | TRBV6-5 | TRBD1 | TGTGCCAGCAGTTCCTGGACAGGGGGAGGTTACACTGAAGCTTTCTTT | CASSSWTGGGYTEAFF
TRBJ1-1 | . | TRBV11-2 | . | TGTGCCAGCAGCTTACTAGTCAACACTGAAGCTTTCTTT | CASSLLVNTEAFF
TRBJ1-5 | . | TRBV6-1 | . | TGTGCCAGCAGTGAAGCATCAGTCATAGCAAATCAGCCCCAGCATTTT | CASSEASVIANQPQHF
TRBJ1-5 | . | TRBV2 | . | TGTGCCAGCAGTGAGGAGCAGAATAGCAATCAGCCCCAGCATTTT | CASSEEQNSNQPQHF
TRBJ2-1 | . | TRBV5-4 | TRBD2 | TGTGCCAGCAGCTTGCACGCTAGCGGAGCCAATGAGCAGTTCTTC | CASSLHASGANEQFF
TRBJ1-5 | . | TRBV18 | TRBD1 | TGTGCCAGCTCACCAGTACAGGGGGATCAGCCCCAGCATTTT | CASSPVQGDQPQHF
TRBJ2-1 | . | TRBV10-3 | TRBD1 | TGTGCCATCAGGACGGGACAGGCGGAAAATGAGCAGTTCTTC | CAIRTGQAENEQFF
TRBJ1-4 | few | TRBV4-2 | TRBD1 | TGTGCCAGCAGCCCCGGGACAGGCAATGAAAAACTGTTTTTT | CASSPGTGNEKLFF
TRBJ1-5 | . | TRBV6-2/TRBV6-3 | TRBD1 | TGTGCCAGCAGTCTCAGGGGGGCTGGCAATCAGCCCCAGCATTTT | CASSLRGAGNQPQHF
TRBJ1-4 | once | TRBV10-3 | TRBD1 | TGTGCCATCAGTGAGTCGAAGGGGACAGGGGAAAAACTGTTTTTT | CAISESKGTGEKLFF
TRBJ2-1 | . | TRBV9 | . | TGTGCCAGCAGCGTAGATCGGGCCAGCTCCTACAATGAGCAGTTCTTC | CASSVDRASSYNEQFF
TRBJ1-2 | . | TRBV6-5 | TRBD1 | TGTGCCAGCTTTCGGGCAGGGGGCCCTGGCTACACCTTC | CASFRAGGPGYTF